A single sample is the source of the 3 T cell receptor beta chains below, sequenced in a study of blood T cell repertoires in COVID-19. Here immunoSEQ multiplex PCR was the method, and the copy in TCRdb shows in-frame clones only, minus some. The sample holds 130,000 to 150,000 clones, 75% to 85% seen once. Sequencing was done on a sample of peripheral blood. These receptors all stem from a woman in her forties or fifties in a cohort sampled during active or convalescent COVID-19.

The chain combines TRBV30 with TRBJ1-5; D unclear. The CDR3 length is 11 residues. Germline V gene sequence: CDR1 GTSNPN, CDR2 SVGIG (reference sequence). V shed 5 bases and J shed 4 bases, with 6 bases lying between them. The CDR3 sequence: CAWGSNQPQHF. The CDR3 region has the DNA TGTGCCTGGGGATCGAATCAGCCCCAGCATTTT.

The chain is built from TRBV2 and TRBJ2-3; D might be TRBD1 (5 bases). V was trimmed by 5 bases and J by 4 bases, leaving 19 bases between them. Germline assignment: CDR1 SNHLY and CDR2 FYNNEI. This CDR3 comprises 16 residues. CDR3 amino acids: CASSRTSSTVSDTQYF. The CDR3 coding sequence is TGTGCCAGCAGTCGGACATCTTCTACGGTCTCAGATACGCAGTATTTT.

Only a few counts were recorded for this clone. V is TRBV30 and J is TRBJ1-6; 7 bases line up with TRBD1. V trimming: 7 bases; J trimming: 8 bases; junction bases outside the gene matches: 14. Germline-derived CDR1 and CDR2 are GTSNPN and SVGIG (reference sequence). CDR3 length: 15 amino acids. CDR3 nucleotide sequence: TGTGCCTCCCCCGACAGGGACGGCGGAGATTCACCCCTCCACTTT. Translated, it gives CASPDRDGGDSPLHF.